Listed below are T cell receptor beta chains from one sample, sequenced in a study of beta chain features in type 1 diabetes. The repertoire was sequenced with immunoSEQ multiplex PCR; TCRdb's copy has only in-frame clones and lacks some. Of approximately 400,000 clones detected, roughly 16% appear once; the ten largest clones hold around 0.02%. The specimen sequenced was naive CD4+ T cells from blood. The receptor set was obtained from a woman between 18 and 29 years old in good health. CDR3s include the opening cysteine and the closing phenylalanine or tryptophan. A D gene is named only where the DNA matches it firmly. Some rows have no size entry. The others give once, few or many, or a class for an expanded clone.

>TRBV30|-|TRBJ1-2|TRBD1
CAWTHEDRVGGYTF
TGTGCCTGGACCCACGAGGACAGGGTCGGTGGCTACACCTTC
>TRBV10-3|once|TRBJ1-1|-
CAIIGGWNTEAFF
TGTGCCATCATTGGCGGGTGGAACACTGAAGCTTTCTTT
>TRBV4-2|-|TRBJ2-7|-
CASSQAERQTYEQYF
TGTGCCAGCAGCCAGGCTGAGCGGCAGACCTACGAGCAGTACTTC
>TRBV30|-|TRBJ1-1|-
CAWIRQVNTEAFF
TGTGCCTGGATCCGACAGGTGAACACTGAAGCTTTCTTT
>TRBV28|few|TRBJ2-5|-
CASSFPRGETQYF
TGTGCCAGCAGTTTCCCTCGGGGAGAGACCCAGTACTTC
>TRBV30|few|TRBJ2-3|-
CAWSPAGYTDTQYF
TGTGCCTGGAGCCCCGCGGGATACACAGATACGCAGTATTTT
>TRBV7-9|few|TRBJ2-3|TRBD2
CASSLDASGSTDTQYF
TGTGCCAGCAGCTTGGACGCTAGCGGGAGCACAGATACGCAGTATTTT
>TRBV10-3|few|TRBJ1-2|-
CAIREGVQYGYTF
TGTGCCATCAGGGAAGGAGTTCAGTATGGCTACACCTTC
>TRBV5-1|few|TRBJ2-3|-
CASSLATVVGDTQYF
TGCGCCAGCAGCTTGGCCACGGTTGTTGGAGATACGCAGTATTTT
>TRBV7-6|few|TRBJ2-3|TRBD2
CASSQVGGSGTDTQYF
TGTGCCAGCAGCCAGGTGGGAGGGAGCGGCACAGATACGCAGTATTTT
>TRBV5-1|few|TRBJ2-3|-
CASSPRVSTDTQYF
TGCGCCAGCAGCCCGCGGGTTAGCACAGATACGCAGTATTTT
>TRBV7-9|few|TRBJ2-7|TRBD1
CASSTGTGLGEQYF
TGTGCCAGCAGCACTGGGACAGGGCTGGGCGAGCAGTACTTC
>TRBV11-2|few|TRBJ2-1|TRBD1
CASSSIDRDNEQFF
TGTGCCAGCAGCTCCATCGACAGGGACAATGAGCAGTTCTTC
>TRBV5-1|few|TRBJ2-7|-
CASSLDQRVNEQYF
TGCGCCAGCAGCTTGGACCAAAGAGTCAACGAGCAGTACTTC
>TRBV20-1|-|TRBJ1-1|-
CSAKGTPEAFF
TGCAGTGCTAAAGGGACACCCGAAGCTTTCTTT
>TRBV18|-|TRBJ2-7|-
CASSPLAWGVSYEQYF
TGTGCCAGCTCACCACTGGCCTGGGGAGTATCCTACGAGCAGTACTTC
>TRBV28|-|TRBJ1-3|-
CASSSGSPGNTIYF
TGTGCCAGCAGTTCCGGGAGTCCTGGAAACACCATATATTTT
>TRBV30|few|TRBJ1-4|TRBD1
CAWSVLGQGTGELFF
TGTGCCTGGAGTGTACTGGGACAGGGGACGGGGGAACTGTTTTTT
>TRBV7-9|few|TRBJ2-5|-
CASSPRGAEETQYF
TGTGCCAGCAGCCCCAGGGGGGCCGAAGAGACCCAGTACTTC
>TRBV7-9|few|TRBJ2-1|TRBD2
CASSLGAGVSYNEQFF
TGTGCCAGCAGCTTGGGAGCGGGAGTCTCCTACAATGAGCAGTTCTTC
>TRBV5-1|few|TRBJ1-4|-
CASSLADRNEKLFF
TGCGCCAGCAGCTTGGCCGACAGAAATGAAAAACTGTTTTTT
>TRBV29-1|-|TRBJ2-3|-
CSVGSFQGIRADTQYF
TGCAGCGTTGGGTCCTTTCAGGGGATTCGCGCAGATACGCAGTATTTT
>TRBV25-1|few|TRBJ1-4|-
CASSSGDFATNEKLFF
TGTGCCAGCTCATCAGGGGATTTTGCAACTAATGAAAAACTGTTTTTT
>TRBV7-2|-|TRBJ2-7|-
CASSLQGSKSEQYF
TGTGCCAGCAGCTTACAGGGTAGTAAATCCGAGCAGTACTTC
>TRBV7-8|-|TRBJ2-7|TRBD1
CASTFRDRAYEQYF
TGTGCCAGCACCTTCCGGGACAGGGCGTACGAGCAGTACTTC
>TRBV7-3|few|TRBJ1-1|-
CASSPNGQPNTEAFF
TGTGCCAGCAGCCCAAACGGACAGCCGAACACTGAAGCTTTCTTT
>TRBV15|-|TRBJ2-1|TRBD2
CATSRGTWGASGGMDEQFF
TGTGCCACCAGCAGGGGCACCTGGGGGGCTAGCGGGGGGATGGATGAGCAGTTCTTC
>TRBV5-5|few|TRBJ1-2|TRBD1
CASSLEGAGGYTF
TGTGCCAGCAGCTTGGAGGGGGCAGGGGGCTACACCTTC
>TRBV18|-|TRBJ2-5|TRBD1
CASSPTTADRGLETQYF
TGTGCCAGCTCACCCACTACTGCGGACAGGGGGCTCGAGACCCAGTACTTC
>TRBV11-2|few|TRBJ2-5|TRBD2
CASSSGTKETQYF
TGTGCCAGCAGTTCCGGGACTAAAGAGACCCAGTACTTC
>TRBV18|few|TRBJ2-5|-
CASSPPAGETQYF
TGTGCCAGCTCACCACCGGCAGGGGAGACCCAGTACTTC
>TRBV11-2|few|TRBJ2-5|TRBD2
CASSLVVSGEETQYF
TGTGCCAGCAGCTTAGTGGTTAGCGGGGAAGAGACCCAGTACTTC
>TRBV28|-|TRBJ1-2|-
CASNRQETYGYTF
TGTGCCAGCAACCGACAGGAGACCTATGGCTACACCTTC
>TRBV2|-|TRBJ1-5|-
CASTSVRAGNQPQHF
TGTGCCAGCACCTCTGTCAGGGCTGGCAATCAGCCCCAGCATTTT
>TRBV21-1|-|TRBJ2-1|-
CASSKTARWREGYNEQFF
TGTGCCAGCAGCAAAACGGCCCGGTGGCGGGAGGGGTACAATGAGCAGTTCTTC
>TRBV7-6|-|TRBJ2-2|-
CASSSTPVGRTGELFF
TGTGCCAGCAGCTCCACTCCAGTGGGCCGCACCGGGGAGCTGTTTTTT
>TRBV21-1|-|TRBJ1-5|-
CASSNPRRSNQPQHF
TGTGCCAGCAGCAATCCCCGGAGAAGCAATCAGCCCCAGCATTTT
>TRBV30|-|TRBJ1-3|TRBD1
CAWSLGDRLRAGNTIYF
TGTGCCTGGAGCCTTGGGGACAGACTTAGAGCGGGAAACACCATATATTTT
>TRBV19|-|TRBJ2-3|-
CASREYSGTDTQYF
TGTGCCAGTAGGGAGTATAGTGGCACAGATACGCAGTATTTT
>TRBV30|few|TRBJ1-5|-
CAWSSRSDQPQHF
TGTGCCTGGAGTTCTCGGTCGGATCAGCCCCAGCATTTT
>TRBV5-4|-|TRBJ2-1|TRBD2
CASSYLAGAYNEQFF
TGTGCCAGCAGCTACTTAGCGGGAGCTTACAATGAGCAGTTCTTC
>TRBV29-1|-|TRBJ2-7|TRBD1
CSAKGQGGNEQYF
TGCAGCGCGAAGGGACAGGGCGGGAACGAGCAGTACTTC
>TRBV5-1|-|TRBJ2-3|TRBD2
CASSLGTSGSTDTQYF
TGCGCCAGCAGCTTAGGGACTAGCGGGAGTACAGATACGCAGTATTTT
>TRBV29-1|-|TRBJ2-7|-
CSVAGWKDEQYF
TGCAGCGTTGCGGGTTGGAAGGACGAGCAGTACTTC
>TRBV30|few|TRBJ1-3|-
CAWSVPGNGNTIYF
TGTGCCTGGAGTGTACCAGGGAATGGAAACACCATATATTTT
>TRBV19|few|TRBJ2-1|-
CASSIRSYNEQFF
TGTGCCAGTAGTATTAGGAGTTACAATGAGCAGTTCTTC
>TRBV6-5|few|TRBJ2-7|TRBD1
CASSRTGNYEQYF
TGTGCCAGCAGCCGGACAGGGAACTACGAGCAGTACTTC
>TRBV7-2|-|TRBJ2-6|-
CASSLESSGANVLTF
TGTGCCAGCAGCTTAGAATCTTCTGGGGCCAACGTCCTGACTTTC
>TRBV2|few|TRBJ2-3|TRBD2
CASRVAGVSTDTQYF
TGTGCCAGCAGGGTAGCGGGAGTTAGCACAGATACGCAGTATTTT
>TRBV4-2|-|TRBJ2-1|-
CASSQVGAGIYNEQFF
TGTGCCAGCAGCCAAGTGGGGGCCGGCATCTACAATGAGCAGTTCTTC
>TRBV7-9|few|TRBJ2-3|-
CASSLGGYPGIDTQYF
TGTGCCAGCAGCTTAGGCGGCTACCCCGGTATTGATACGCAGTATTTT
>TRBV7-3|few|TRBJ2-5|TRBD1
CASRPGQGGETQYF
TGTGCCAGCAGACCCGGACAGGGTGGAGAGACCCAGTACTTC
>TRBV5-1|few|TRBJ2-1|TRBD2
CASRVSGRFPYNEQFF
TGCGCCAGCAGGGTTAGCGGGAGGTTCCCCTACAATGAGCAGTTCTTC
>TRBV5-1|-|TRBJ1-5|-
CASSLGDSPADQPQHF
TGCGCCAGCAGCTTGGGAGACTCCCCCGCGGATCAGCCCCAGCATTTT
>TRBV9|-|TRBJ1-1|TRBD1
CASSARQGNTEAFF
TGTGCCAGCAGCGCCCGACAGGGGAACACTGAAGCTTTCTTT
>TRBV28|-|TRBJ2-7|-
CASSLFGQGIVEQYF
TGTGCCAGCAGTTTATTCGGGCAGGGGATAGTGGAGCAGTACTTC
>TRBV4-3|-|TRBJ2-6|TRBD2
CASSQVLAGGANVLTF
TGCGCCAGCAGCCAGGTCCTAGCGGGTGGGGCCAACGTCCTGACTTTC
>TRBV7-9|-|TRBJ2-7|-
CASSSESYEQYF
TGTGCCAGCAGCTCTGAGAGCTACGAGCAGTACTTC
>TRBV4-2|few|TRBJ2-1|TRBD2
CASSQGSGRAGLEQFF
TGTGCCAGCAGCCAGGGTAGCGGGAGGGCCGGATTGGAGCAGTTCTTC